The entry below describes one T cell receptor beta chain. Its antigen is not known. The data stem from a study of shared clonotypes between healthy human individuals. About the research overall: Plates per donor: three CD4 naive, three CD4 memory, two CD8 naive, one CD8 memory. Study-wide findings and caveats: The study found about 5.1% of naive CD4 clonotypes shared across a handful of donors. Estimated clonotype richness was generally higher in naive than memory subsets.

Assay: immunoSEQ multiplex PCR; the TCRdb copy retains only in-frame clones and omits some. The top ten clones hold over 0.3% of a sample with 1,400,000 or so clones, approximately 98.5% of them seen once. From germline, CDR1 is KGHSH and CDR2 LQKENI. The CDR3 runs to 15 residues. V was clipped by 6 bases and J by 0 bases; unmatched bases: 5. The clonotype comes from a man aged 25-45 years in good health. The chain has TRBV18 and TRBJ2-1, with 7 nucleotides matching TRBD1. The sequenced material came from naive CD4+ T cells sorted from blood. Subset here: CD45RA+ positively selected. The CDR3 spells CASSYGTASYNEQFF. For the CDR3, the DNA is TGTGCCAGCTCCTATGGGACAGCCTCCTACAATGAGCAGTTCTTC.